This entry describes one T cell receptor (beta chain). This entry belongs to a study of blood T cell repertoires in COVID-19. Original handling: Amplification from reference gene primers served as the basis for estimated nucleated cell counts. TCRdb's copy holds only in-frame clones and misses some; the assay was immunoSEQ multiplex PCR. V, J and clone size derive from that table, while D and trimming were established from the DNA sequence. The sample lists hundreds of thousands of clones; about 89% were seen once. CDR1 and CDR2 (germline): SGHTA, FQGTGA. The CDR3 sequence is 14 residues long. V was trimmed by 7 bases and J by 5 bases, leaving 17 bases between them.

The specimen sequenced was peripheral blood. This TCR was sampled from a woman in her twenties or thirties with acute or convalescent COVID-19. The J gene is TRBJ2-5, the V gene TRBV7-3; D is ambiguous. CDR3 sequence (DNA): TGTGCCAGCAATCCTAACGACGTGGAGGAGACCCAGTACTTC. This sequence encodes CASNPNDVEETQYF.